This is a list of T cell receptor beta chains from one sample in a study of cytomegalovirus exposure and HLA in healthy donors. Measured with immunoSEQ multiplex PCR; TCRdb has only the in-frame clones, and not every one. The table includes about 100,000 clones, 81% detected once. Sequencing was done on a sample of PBMCs. The receptors were gathered from a man aged 25 to 40 in good health and CMV-seronegative. The CDR3 runs from the conserved cysteine through the conserved F or W. A D gene is named only where the DNA matches it firmly. Clone size appears in some rows only: once, few, many, or a class for an expanded clone.

D	V	J	size	CDR3	DNA
-	TRBV30	TRBJ2-1	-	CAWGDTYNEQFF	TGTGCCTGGGGTGATACCTACAATGAGCAGTTCTTC
-	TRBV7-9	TRBJ1-5	-	CASSLNSNQPQHF	TGTGCCAGCAGCCTAAACAGCAATCAGCCCCAGCATTTT
-	TRBV10-3	TRBJ2-3	-	CAIDGGQRGATDTQYF	TGTGCCATCGACGGGGGGCAACGGGGGGCAACAGATACGCAGTATTTT
-	TRBV2	TRBJ2-1	-	CASQHRDILYNEQFF	TGTGCCAGCCAGCACCGGGACATACTATACAATGAGCAGTTCTTC
TRBD1	TRBV2	TRBJ2-7	-	CASSGDRAGEQYF	TGTGCCAGCAGTGGGGACAGGGCGGGGGAGCAGTACTTC
-	TRBV29-1	TRBJ1-2	once	CSVEDDYGYTF	TGCAGCGTTGAAGACGACTATGGCTACACCTTC
TRBD2	TRBV11-2	TRBJ2-7	-	CASSLYPGLAGRGVVEQYF	TGTGCCAGCAGCTTATACCCGGGACTAGCGGGACGGGGGGTCGTTGAGCAGTACTTC
TRBD2	TRBV4-1	TRBJ2-7	once	CASSQDSAGGLNEQYF	TGCGCCAGCAGCCAAGATTCAGCGGGAGGGTTGAACGAGCAGTACTTC
TRBD1	TRBV29-1	TRBJ1-4	once	CSVEDGLTGRGEKLFF	TGCAGCGTTGAAGACGGTTTGACAGGGCGGGGCGAAAAACTGTTTTTT
-	TRBV10-3	TRBJ2-7	-	CAIRSTALGSSYEQYF	TGTGCCATCAGGAGTACAGCACTCGGGAGCTCCTACGAGCAGTACTTC
-	TRBV11-2	TRBJ1-2	-	CASSLDTPTGIYGYTF	TGTGCCAGCAGCTTAGATACCCCGACAGGAATTTATGGCTACACCTTC
TRBD2	TRBV9	TRBJ2-2	-	CASSVGAGGNTGELFF	TGTGCCAGCAGCGTAGGAGCGGGGGGGAACACCGGGGAGCTGTTTTTT
-	TRBV23-1	TRBJ2-2	-	CASSQGARAIGELFF	TGCGCCAGCAGTCAAGGGGCAAGGGCGATCGGGGAGCTGTTTTTT
-	TRBV9	TRBJ1-6	-	CASSVGYRSSYNSPLHF	TGTGCCAGCAGCGTTGGGTACAGGAGCTCCTATAATTCACCCCTCCACTTT
TRBD2	TRBV11-3	TRBJ2-3	-	CASSPQGLPTDTQYF	TGTGCCAGCAGCCCCCAGGGACTACCCACAGATACGCAGTATTTT
TRBD2	TRBV2	TRBJ2-7	-	CASKASGVYEQYF	TGTGCCAGCAAGGCTAGCGGGGTCTACGAGCAGTACTTC
TRBD2	TRBV13	TRBJ2-1	-	CASRETSGSTYNEQFF	TGTGCCAGCAGGGAAACTAGCGGTTCTACCTACAATGAGCAGTTCTTC
TRBD1	TRBV7-2	TRBJ1-1	once	CASRPAQGVGAGMNTEAFF	TGTGCCAGCAGGCCTGCGCAGGGGGTAGGGGCTGGAATGAACACTGAAGCTTTCTTT
-	TRBV7-8	TRBJ2-1	-	CASSAYYLSSYNEQFF	TGTGCCAGCAGCGCCTACTACCTGAGCTCCTACAATGAGCAGTTCTTC
-	TRBV9	TRBJ1-1	-	CASSASGSSNTEAFF	TGTGCCAGCAGCGCCTCCGGGTCCTCCAACACTGAAGCTTTCTTT
-	TRBV27	TRBJ1-1	-	CASRSGGTNTEAFF	TGTGCCAGCAGGAGTGGGGGGACGAACACTGAAGCTTTCTTT
-	TRBV7-2	TRBJ1-1	-	CASSFFGGAFF	TGTGCCAGCAGCTTTTTCGGGGGAGCTTTCTTT
TRBD1	TRBV29-1	TRBJ2-7	-	CSVLGQVNSYEQYF	TGCAGCGTATTGGGACAGGTAAACTCCTACGAGCAGTACTTC
-	TRBV10-2	TRBJ2-7	-	CASSEGGNRHEQYF	TGCGCCAGCAGTGAGGGTGGTAACAGACACGAGCAGTACTTC
-	TRBV30	TRBJ1-6	-	CAWPQGGKGSPLHF	TGTGCCTGGCCGCAGGGAGGAAAAGGATCACCCCTCCACTTT
-	TRBV29-1	TRBJ2-5	-	CSVVDYQETQYF	TGCAGCGTTGTGGACTACCAAGAGACCCAGTACTTC
-	TRBV19	TRBJ2-3	-	CASSIAASPDTQYF	TGTGCCAGTAGTATAGCGGCTAGCCCAGATACGCAGTATTTT
-	TRBV9	TRBJ2-7	-	CASSGSSSYEQYF	TGTGCCAGCAGCGGGTCGAGTTCCTACGAGCAGTACTTC
-	TRBV25-1	TRBJ1-5	-	CASSELVRVWDQPQHF	TGTGCCAGCAGTGAGTTGGTCCGGGTCTGGGATCAGCCCCAGCATTTT
TRBD1	TRBV29-1	TRBJ2-6	few	CSVGQGSGANVLTF	TGCAGCGTTGGACAGGGCTCTGGGGCCAACGTCCTGACTTTC
TRBD2	TRBV6-1	TRBJ2-7	few	CASSEPPIAGVLYEQYF	TGTGCCAGCAGTGAACCCCCTATAGCGGGGGTCCTCTACGAGCAGTACTTC
TRBD1	TRBV18	TRBJ2-1	-	CASRGQGNYNEQFF	TGTGCCAGCCGGGGACAGGGGAACTACAATGAGCAGTTCTTC
TRBD1	TRBV7-7	TRBJ2-5	-	CASSTGQEETQYF	TGTGCTAGCAGCACGGGACAGGAAGAGACCCAGTACTTC
TRBD1	TRBV5-1	TRBJ2-7	-	CASSLRQGGYEQYF	TGCGCCAGCAGCCTCCGACAGGGGGGCTACGAGCAGTACTTC
TRBD2	TRBV25-1	TRBJ2-5	few	CASSELTSDQETQYF	TGTGCCAGCAGTGAACTGACTAGCGACCAAGAGACCCAGTACTTC
-	TRBV6-5	TRBJ2-2	-	CASSLQGWELFF	TGTGCCAGCAGCCTCCAGGGCTGGGAGCTGTTTTTT
-	TRBV5-1	TRBJ2-3	-	CASSLDTGTQYF	TGCGCCAGCAGCTTGGACACCGGGACGCAGTATTTT
-	TRBV19	TRBJ2-7	-	CASSHTLGHPYEQYF	TGTGCCAGTAGCCATACCCTAGGACATCCCTACGAGCAGTACTTC
TRBD2	TRBV13	TRBJ2-5	-	CASSSLAEETQYF	TGTGCCAGCAGCTCACTAGCGGAAGAGACCCAGTACTTC
-	TRBV10-1	TRBJ2-1	-	CASSESGRENEQFF	TGCGCCAGCAGTGAGTCAGGCAGGGAAAATGAGCAGTTCTTC
-	TRBV15	TRBJ2-7	-	CATSSPYEQYF	TGTGCCACCAGCAGCCCGTACGAGCAGTACTTC
-	TRBV28	TRBJ2-7	-	CASSPHRGAGEQYF	TGTGCCAGCAGTCCTCATCGGGGCGCGGGAGAGCAGTACTTC
-	TRBV30	TRBJ1-4	-	CAWRGYSEKLFF	TGTGCCTGGCGAGGTTATAGTGAAAAACTGTTTTTT
TRBD1	TRBV30	TRBJ2-1	-	CAWRGDSNEQFF	TGTGCCTGGAGAGGGGACAGCAATGAGCAGTTCTTC
TRBD2	TRBV6-5	TRBJ2-1	-	CASSQGLAWNEQFF	TGTGCCAGCAGTCAAGGACTAGCCTGGAATGAGCAGTTCTTC
TRBD1	TRBV25-1	TRBJ2-7	few	CASSGTGVREQYF	TGTGCCAGCAGTGGAACAGGGGTGAGGGAGCAGTACTTC
-	TRBV6-1	TRBJ2-7	few	CASSEFQGPGQYF	TGTGCCAGCAGTGAATTCCAGGGGCCGGGGCAGTACTTC
-	TRBV4-2	TRBJ2-3	-	CASSQDPSTDTQYF	TGTGCCAGCAGCCAAGATCCAAGCACAGATACGCAGTATTTT
-	TRBV2	TRBJ2-7	-	CASSSLGPEQYF	TGTGCCAGCAGCAGCCTTGGGCCCGAGCAGTACTTC
-	TRBV6-6	TRBJ2-7	once	CASSSPDRVYEQYF	TGTGCCAGCAGTTCCCCGGACAGAGTCTACGAGCAGTACTTC